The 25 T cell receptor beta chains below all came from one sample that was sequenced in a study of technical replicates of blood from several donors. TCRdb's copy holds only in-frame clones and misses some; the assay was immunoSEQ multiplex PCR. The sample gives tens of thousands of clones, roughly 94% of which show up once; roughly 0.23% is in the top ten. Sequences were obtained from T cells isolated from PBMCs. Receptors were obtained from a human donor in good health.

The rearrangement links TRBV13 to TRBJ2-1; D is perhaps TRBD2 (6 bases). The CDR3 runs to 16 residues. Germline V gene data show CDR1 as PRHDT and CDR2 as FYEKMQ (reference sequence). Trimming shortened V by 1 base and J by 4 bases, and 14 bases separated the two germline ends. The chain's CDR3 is CASSLEAASEYNEQFF. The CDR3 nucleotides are TGTGCCAGCAGCTTAGAAGCGGCTAGCGAGTACAATGAGCAGTTCTTC.

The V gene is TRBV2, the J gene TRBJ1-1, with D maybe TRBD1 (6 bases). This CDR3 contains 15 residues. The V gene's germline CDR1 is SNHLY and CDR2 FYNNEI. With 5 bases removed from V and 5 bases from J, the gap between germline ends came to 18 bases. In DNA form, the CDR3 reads TGTGCCAGCAGTCCCCCCGGCAAAGGGGGAACTGAAGCTTTCTTT. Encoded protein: CASSPPGKGGTEAFF.

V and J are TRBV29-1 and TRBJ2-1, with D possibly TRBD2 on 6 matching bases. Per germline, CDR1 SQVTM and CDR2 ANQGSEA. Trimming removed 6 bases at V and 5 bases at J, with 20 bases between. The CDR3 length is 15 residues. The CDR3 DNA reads TGCAGCGTGGATAAGTGGGGGGAGATCCACAATGAGCAGTTCTTC. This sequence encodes CSVDKWGEIHNEQFF.

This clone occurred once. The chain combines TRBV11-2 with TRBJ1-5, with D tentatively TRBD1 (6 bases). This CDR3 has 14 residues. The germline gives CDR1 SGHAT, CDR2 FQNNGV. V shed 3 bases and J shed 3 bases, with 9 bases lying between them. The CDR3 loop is CASSLDSYNQPQHF. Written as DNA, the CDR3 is TGTGCCAGCAGCTTGGACAGTTACAATCAGCCCCAGCATTTT. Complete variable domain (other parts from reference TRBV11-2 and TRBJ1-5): EAGVAQSPRYKIIEKRQSVAFWCNPISGHATLYWYQQILGQGPKLLIQFQNNGVVDDSQLPKDRFSAERLKGVDSTLKIQPAKLEDSAVYLCASSLDSYNQPQHFGDGTRLSIL.

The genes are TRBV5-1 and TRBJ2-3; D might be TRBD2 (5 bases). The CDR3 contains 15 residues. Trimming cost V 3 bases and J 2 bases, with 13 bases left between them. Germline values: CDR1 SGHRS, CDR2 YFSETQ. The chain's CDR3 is CASSYRTEPTDTQYF. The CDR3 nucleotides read TGCGCCAGCAGCTATAGGACTGAACCCACAGATACGCAGTATTTT.

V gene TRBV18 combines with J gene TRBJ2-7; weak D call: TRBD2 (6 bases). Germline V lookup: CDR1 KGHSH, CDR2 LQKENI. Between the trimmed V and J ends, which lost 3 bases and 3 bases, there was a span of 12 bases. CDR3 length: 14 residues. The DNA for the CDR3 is TGTGCCAGCTCACCTGCGGGACGGGTCTACGAGCAGTACTTC. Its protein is CASSPAGRVYEQYF.

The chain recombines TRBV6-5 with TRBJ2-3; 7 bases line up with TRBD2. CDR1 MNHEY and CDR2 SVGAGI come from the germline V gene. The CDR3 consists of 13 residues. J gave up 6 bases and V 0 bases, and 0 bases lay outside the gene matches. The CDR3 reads CASSYSGGDTQYF. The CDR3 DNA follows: TGTGCCAGCAGTTACTCCGGGGGGGATACGCAGTATTTT.

This CDR3 is CASSPGREYEQYF. Written as DNA, the CDR3 is TGTGCCAGCTCACCGGGCAGGGAATACGAGCAGTACTTC. The chain carries TRBV18 and TRBJ2-7, with D perhaps matching TRBD1 (5 bases). Trimming removed 3 bases at V and 4 bases at J, with 10 bases between. The germline V gene encodes CDR1 KGHSH and CDR2 LQKENI. This CDR3 comprises 13 residues.

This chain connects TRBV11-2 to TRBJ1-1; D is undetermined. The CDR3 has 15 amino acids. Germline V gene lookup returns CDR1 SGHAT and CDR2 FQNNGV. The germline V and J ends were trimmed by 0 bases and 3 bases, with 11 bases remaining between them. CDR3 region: CASSLDSRTYTEAFF. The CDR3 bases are TGTGCCAGCAGCTTAGATAGCAGAACTTACACTGAAGCTTTCTTT.

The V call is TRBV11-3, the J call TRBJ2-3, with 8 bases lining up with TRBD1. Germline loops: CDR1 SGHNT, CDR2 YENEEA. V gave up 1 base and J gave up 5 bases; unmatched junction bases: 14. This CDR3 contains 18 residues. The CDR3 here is CASSLVLGSRGQGDTQYF. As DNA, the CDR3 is TGTGCCAGCAGCTTAGTATTGGGGAGCAGGGGGCAAGGAGATACGCAGTATTTT.

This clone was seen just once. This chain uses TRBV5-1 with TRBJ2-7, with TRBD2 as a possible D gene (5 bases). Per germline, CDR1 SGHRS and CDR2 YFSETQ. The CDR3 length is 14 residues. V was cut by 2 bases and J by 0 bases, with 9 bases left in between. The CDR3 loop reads CASSFTGNSYEQYF. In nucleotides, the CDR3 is TGCGCCAGCAGCTTTACGGGGAACTCCTACGAGCAGTACTTC.

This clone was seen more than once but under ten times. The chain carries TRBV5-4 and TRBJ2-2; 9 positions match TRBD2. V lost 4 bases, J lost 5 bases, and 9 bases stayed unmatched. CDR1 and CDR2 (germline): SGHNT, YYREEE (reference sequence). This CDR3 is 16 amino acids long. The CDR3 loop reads CASSPRASGETGELFF. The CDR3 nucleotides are TGTGCCAGCAGCCCCCGAGCTAGCGGGGAGACCGGGGAGCTGTTTTTT.

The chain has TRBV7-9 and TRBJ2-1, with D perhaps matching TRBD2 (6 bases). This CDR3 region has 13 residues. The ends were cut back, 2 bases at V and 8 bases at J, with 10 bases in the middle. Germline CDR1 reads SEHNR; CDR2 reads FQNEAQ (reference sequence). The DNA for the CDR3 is TGTGCCAGCAGCTTAATGGGGGAGGATGAGCAGTTCTTC. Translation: CASSLMGEDEQFF.

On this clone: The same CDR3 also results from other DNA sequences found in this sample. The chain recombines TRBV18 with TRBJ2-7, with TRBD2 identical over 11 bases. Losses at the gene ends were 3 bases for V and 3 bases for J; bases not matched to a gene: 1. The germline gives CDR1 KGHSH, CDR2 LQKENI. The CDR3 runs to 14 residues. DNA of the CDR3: TGTGCCAGCTCACCTCTAGCGGGGGGCTACGAGCAGTACTTC. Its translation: CASSPLAGGYEQYF. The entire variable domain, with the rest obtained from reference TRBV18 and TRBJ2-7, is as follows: NAGVMQNPRHLVRRRGQEARLRCSPMKGHSHVYWYRQLPEEGLKFMVYLQKENIIDESGMPKERFSAEFPKEGPSILRIQQVVRGDSAAYFCASSPLAGGYEQYFGPGTRLTVT.

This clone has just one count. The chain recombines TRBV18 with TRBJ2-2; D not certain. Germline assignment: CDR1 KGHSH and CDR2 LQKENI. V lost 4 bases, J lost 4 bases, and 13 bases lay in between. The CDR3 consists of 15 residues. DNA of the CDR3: TGTGCCAGCTCACTAGACATAGTGGGCACCGGGGAGCTGTTTTTT. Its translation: CASSLDIVGTGELFF.

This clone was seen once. The CDR3 DNA follows: TGTGCCAGCACCCCGCAGGGGGACGACACTGAAGCTTTCTTT. Protein product: CASTPQGDDTEAFF. The rearrangement uses TRBV9 and TRBJ1-1, with 7 bases that match TRBD1. This CDR3 spans 14 amino acids. Germline CDR1 is SGDLS and CDR2 is YYNGEE. J lost 3 bases, V lost 6 bases, and 8 bases had no gene match.

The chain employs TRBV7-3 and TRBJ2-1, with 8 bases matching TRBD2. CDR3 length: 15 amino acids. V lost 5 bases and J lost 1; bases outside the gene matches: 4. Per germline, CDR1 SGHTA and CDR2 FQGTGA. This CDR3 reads CASSHGGGSYNEQFF. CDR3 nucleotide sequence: TGTGCCAGCAGCCACGGCGGGGGGTCCTACAATGAGCAGTTCTTC.

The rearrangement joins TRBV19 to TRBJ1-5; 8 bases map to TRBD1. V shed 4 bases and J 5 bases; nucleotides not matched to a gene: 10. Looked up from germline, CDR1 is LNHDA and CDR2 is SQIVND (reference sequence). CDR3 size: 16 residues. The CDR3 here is CASSSPGQGGDQPQHF. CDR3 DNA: TGTGCCAGTAGTAGCCCAGGACAGGGCGGGGATCAGCCCCAGCATTTT.

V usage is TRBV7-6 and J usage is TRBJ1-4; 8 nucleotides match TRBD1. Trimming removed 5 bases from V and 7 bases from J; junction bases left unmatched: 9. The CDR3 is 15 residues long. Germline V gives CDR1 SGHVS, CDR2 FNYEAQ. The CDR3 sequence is CASSRGQGGSEKLFF. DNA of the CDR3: TGTGCCAGCAGCAGAGGACAGGGTGGAAGTGAAAAACTGTTTTTT.

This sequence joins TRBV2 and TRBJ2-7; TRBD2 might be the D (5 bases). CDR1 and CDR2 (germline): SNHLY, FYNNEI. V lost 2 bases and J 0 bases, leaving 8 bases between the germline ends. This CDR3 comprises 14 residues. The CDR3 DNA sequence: TGTGCCAGCAGTGAATTTACTAGCTCCTACGAGCAGTACTTC. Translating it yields CASSEFTSSYEQYF. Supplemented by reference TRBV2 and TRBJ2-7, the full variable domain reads EPEVTQTPSHQVTQMGQEVILRCVPISNHLYFYWYRQILGQKVEFLVSFYNNEISEKSEIFDDQFSVERPDGSNFTLKIRSTKLEDSAMYFCASSEFTSSYEQYFGPGTRLTVT.

CDR3 amino acids: CASSLWPRTRSTDTQYF. In DNA, the CDR3 is TGTGCCAGCAGTTTATGGCCCCGCACCCGTAGCACAGATACGCAGTATTTT. The chain has TRBV27 and TRBJ2-3; unclear D gene. The germline V and J ends were trimmed by 1 base and 0 bases, with 14 bases remaining between them. The germline CDR1 and CDR2 sequences are MNHEY and SMNVEV (reference sequence). The CDR3 consists of 17 residues.

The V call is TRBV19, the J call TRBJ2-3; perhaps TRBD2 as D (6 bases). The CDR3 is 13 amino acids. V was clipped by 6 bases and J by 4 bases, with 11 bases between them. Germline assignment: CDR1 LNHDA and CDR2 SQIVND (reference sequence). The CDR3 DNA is TGTGCCAGTAGAAGGGGCGGGGCAGATACGCAGTATTTT. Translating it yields CASRRGGADTQYF.

CDR3 sequence (DNA): TGTGCCAGCAGCTTTAAGTTTGGGGAAATAGCGGGAGAAATCTCCTACGAGCAGTACTTC. Its translation: CASSFKFGEIAGEISYEQYF. The V gene is TRBV13, the J gene TRBJ2-7, with TRBD2 identical over 9 bases. Germline V gene lookup returns CDR1 PRHDT and CDR2 FYEKMQ (reference sequence). V lost 3 bases, J lost 0 bases, and 18 bases stayed unmatched. CDR3 length: 20 residues. Together with reference TRBV13 and TRBJ2-7, the CDR3 gives the full variable domain: AAGVIQSPRHLIKEKRETATLKCYPIPRHDTVYWYQQGPGQDPQFLISFYEKMQSDKGSIPDRFSAQQFSDYHSELNMSSLELGDSALYFCASSFKFGEIAGEISYEQYFGPGTRLTVT.

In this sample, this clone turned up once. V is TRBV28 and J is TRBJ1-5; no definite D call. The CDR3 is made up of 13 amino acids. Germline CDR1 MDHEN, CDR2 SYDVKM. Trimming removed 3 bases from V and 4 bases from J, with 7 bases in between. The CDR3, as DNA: TGTGCCAGCAGTTTCCAGGAAAATCAGCCCCAGCATTTT. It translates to CASSFQENQPQHF.

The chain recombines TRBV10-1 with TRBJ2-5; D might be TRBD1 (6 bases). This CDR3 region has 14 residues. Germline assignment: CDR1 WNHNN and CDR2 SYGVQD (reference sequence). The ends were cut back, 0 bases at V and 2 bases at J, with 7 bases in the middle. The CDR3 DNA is TGCGCCAGCAGTGAGTCTGACAGGCAAGAGACCCAGTACTTC. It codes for CASSESDRQETQYF.